This T cell receptor (beta chain) was identified during a study of blood T cell repertoires in COVID-19 (dated by TCRdb to the early 2020s). Regarding the research as a whole: Samples from collaborators originated in the United States, Italy and Spain and spanned both the acute and convalescent phases of COVID-19. The prospective study material was composed of cDNA or gDNA derived from T cells, B-cell-depleted T cells, or PBMCs. The samples were drawn from two sources: the first 160 participants of the ongoing ImmuneRACE study, and about 1,300 subjects contributed by 6 global collaborators. The repertoires were released in a freely available public database intended as a resource for research on the immune response to SARS-CoV-2. Where available, HLA class I and class II types were obtained from metadata supplied by the sample provider rather than from assay-based typing. A de-identified subject ID, COVID-19 status, age in years and sex were almost always included in the sample metadata. Subjects who had been exposed to COVID-19, were actively infected with it, or had recovered from it provided the deeply sampled blood TCRbeta repertoires that made up the dataset.

The paper as a whole reports these results and caveats: The quantity of clinical and demographic metadata differed by source and by participant and was supplied without curation.

Inclusive of the bounding cysteine and phenylalanine, the CDR3 is 11 residues long. Only the CDR3 portion is preserved as DNA: 33 bases, with reading frame beginning at the first base. The germline V gene sets CDR1 to KGHDR and CDR2 to SFDVKD. On this clone: No cognate antigen has been identified for it. One end of the junction fails to match germline, which may point to a read error.

Participants in the prospective study were enrolled through a virtual design, were aged roughly 18 to 100 years, and lived in about 25 United States geographic areas. In the prospective study, participants were assigned to cohorts based on the clinical history participants reported in a screening survey and a study questionnaire. Exposed participants had been in contact, within 2 weeks of entering the study, with a person who had a PCR-confirmed or clinician-diagnosed case of COVID-19. Mobile phlebotomists in the prospective study collected whole blood, serum and a nasopharyngeal or oropharyngeal swab from every participant. Additional blood draws and questionnaires over a 2-month period could optionally be provided by prospective study participants. Before DNA extraction, blood samples from the prospective study were shipped at room temperature or frozen. TCRbeta CDR3 regions were amplified from genomic DNA by means of the immunoSEQ Assay, a bias-controlled multiplex PCR. Per the original workflow: Within the assay, amplification of reference gene primers was used to estimate how many nucleated cells each sample contained. To quantify the absolute abundance of each unique TCRbeta CDR3 rearrangement, sequence reads were collapsed and filtered. For each sample, productive Simpson clonality was calculated by taking the square root of Simpson's diversity index across productive rearrangements. The clones in this table, taken by TCRdb from immuneACCESS, are in-frame only. Not every clone is retained; where verified, under half of the shortfall comes from an unresolved V gene, and the cause of the rest is unknown. That table gives V, J and clone size, and the DNA gave D and trimming. Recorded for this sample are some 190,000 clones; 60% to 80% of them occurred a single time. Approximately 15% of the sample is held by the ten biggest clonotypes.

The sequence joins TRBV24-1 to TRBJ2-7; a confident D gene designation cannot be given. The sample taken for sequencing was PBMCs or T cells enriched from blood (not recorded which). This TCR was sampled from a man aged 55 to 70 who had been exposed to COVID-19. The sequenced DNA: TGTGCCACCAGTGATTTGACGGTCCTGCACTTC. Protein translation: CATSDLTVLHF.